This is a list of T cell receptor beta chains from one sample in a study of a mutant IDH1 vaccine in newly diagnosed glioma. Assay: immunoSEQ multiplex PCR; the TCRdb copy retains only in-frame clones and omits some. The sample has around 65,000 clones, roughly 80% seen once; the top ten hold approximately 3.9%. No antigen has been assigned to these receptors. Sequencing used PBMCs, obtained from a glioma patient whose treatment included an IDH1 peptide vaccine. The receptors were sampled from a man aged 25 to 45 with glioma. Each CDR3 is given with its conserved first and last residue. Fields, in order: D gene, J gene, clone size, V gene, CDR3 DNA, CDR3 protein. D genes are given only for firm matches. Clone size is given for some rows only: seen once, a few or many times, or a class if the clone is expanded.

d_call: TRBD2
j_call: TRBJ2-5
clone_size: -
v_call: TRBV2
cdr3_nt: TGTGCCACCGGGGGACTAGCGGAGACCCAGTACTTC
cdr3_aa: CATGGLAETQYF

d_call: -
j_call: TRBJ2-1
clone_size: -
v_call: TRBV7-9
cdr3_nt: TGTGCCAGCAGCTCTAGCCATGACAATGAGCAGTTCTTC
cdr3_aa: CASSSSHDNEQFF

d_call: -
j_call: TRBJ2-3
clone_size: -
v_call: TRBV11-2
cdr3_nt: TGTGCCAGCAGCTTAGCGTTCGCTACAGATACGCAGTATTTT
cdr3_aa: CASSLAFATDTQYF

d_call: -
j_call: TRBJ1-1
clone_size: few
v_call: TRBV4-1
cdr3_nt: TGCGCCAGCAGCTCTGACCAAGGGGTCGTGAAAGCTTTCTTT
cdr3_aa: CASSSDQGVVKAFF

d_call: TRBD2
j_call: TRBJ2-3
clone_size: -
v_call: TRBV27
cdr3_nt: TGTGCCAGCAGCCCGGGGGGGGGAAATCCCAACCGGGGAAATACGCAGTATTTT
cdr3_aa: CASSPGGGNPNRGNTQYF

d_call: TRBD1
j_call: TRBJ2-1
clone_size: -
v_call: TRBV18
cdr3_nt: TGTGCCAGCTCACCCATGCACCGGGACAGGGGGTACAATGAGCAGTTCTTC
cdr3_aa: CASSPMHRDRGYNEQFF

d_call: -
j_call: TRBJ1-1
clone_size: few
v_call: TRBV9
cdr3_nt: TGTGCCAGCACCCAGGGGTGGGGGTCCCTCTCGAACACTGAAGCTTTCTTT
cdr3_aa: CASTQGWGSLSNTEAFF

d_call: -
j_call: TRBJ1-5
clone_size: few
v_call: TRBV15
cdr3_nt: TGTGCCACCAGCAGAGTCCCGGGACGGGGCAATCAGCCCCAGCATTTT
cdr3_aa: CATSRVPGRGNQPQHF

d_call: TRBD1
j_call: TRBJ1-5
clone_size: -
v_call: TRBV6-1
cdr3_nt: TGTGCCAGCAGTGCCCTGACAGGGGGGCGTCAGCCCCAGCATTTT
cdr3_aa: CASSALTGGRQPQHF

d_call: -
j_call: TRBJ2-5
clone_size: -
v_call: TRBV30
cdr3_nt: TGTGCCTGGAGTGTACGGCCGACGCCAGAAGAGACCCAGTACTTC
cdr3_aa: CAWSVRPTPEETQYF

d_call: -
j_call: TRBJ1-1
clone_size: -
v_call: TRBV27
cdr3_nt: TGTGCCAGCAGTGAACAGGAGTACACTGAAGCTTTCTTT
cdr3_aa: CASSEQEYTEAFF

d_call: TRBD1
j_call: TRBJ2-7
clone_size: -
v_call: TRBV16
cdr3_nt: TGTGCCAGCAGCCAATCGGGACAGGGATCCTACGAGCAGTACTTC
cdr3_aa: CASSQSGQGSYEQYF

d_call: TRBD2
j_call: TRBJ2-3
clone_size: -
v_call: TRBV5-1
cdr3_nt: TGCGCCAGCAGCCGATCTAGCGGGGGGATTGGGTATACGCAGTATTTT
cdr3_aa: CASSRSSGGIGYTQYF

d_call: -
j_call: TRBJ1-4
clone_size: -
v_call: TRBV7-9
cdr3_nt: TGTGCCAGCAGCGGCCCAGAGCCTAATGAAAAACTGTTTTTT
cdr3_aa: CASSGPEPNEKLFF

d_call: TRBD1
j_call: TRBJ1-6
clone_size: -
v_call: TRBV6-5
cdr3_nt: TGTGCCAGCAGGTTGACAGGGGGCTTCACTTCACCCCTCCACTTT
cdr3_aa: CASRLTGGFTSPLHF

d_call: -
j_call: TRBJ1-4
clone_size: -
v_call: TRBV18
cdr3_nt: TGTGCCAGCTCACCACGAGGGCCCGGTGCAACTAATGAAAAACTGTTTTTT
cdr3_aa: CASSPRGPGATNEKLFF

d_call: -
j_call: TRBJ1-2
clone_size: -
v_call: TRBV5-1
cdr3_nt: TGCGCCAGCAGCTTAGCCGCTAGTACTGCCTATGGCTACACCTTC
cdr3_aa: CASSLAASTAYGYTF

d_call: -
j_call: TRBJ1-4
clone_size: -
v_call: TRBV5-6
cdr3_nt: TGTGCCAGCAGCCTATCAGGAGCAACTAATGAAAAACTGTTTTTT
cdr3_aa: CASSLSGATNEKLFF

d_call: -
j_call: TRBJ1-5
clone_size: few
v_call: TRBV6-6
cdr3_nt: TGTGCCAGCACGGGTTATAGCAATCAGCCCCAGCATTTT
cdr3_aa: CASTGYSNQPQHF

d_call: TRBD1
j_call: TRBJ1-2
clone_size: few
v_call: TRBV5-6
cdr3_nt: TGTGCCAGCAGCCCACCTACAGGGGAGCACTATGGCTACACCTTC
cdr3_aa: CASSPPTGEHYGYTF

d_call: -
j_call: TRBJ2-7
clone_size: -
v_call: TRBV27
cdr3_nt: TGTGCCAGCAGTTTTACACCAGGGGCCGGATACGAGCAGTACTTC
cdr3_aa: CASSFTPGAGYEQYF

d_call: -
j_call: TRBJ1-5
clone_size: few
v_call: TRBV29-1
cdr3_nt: TGCAGCGTTGAAGAAAGGGAAGGGCAGCCCCAGCATTTT
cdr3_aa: CSVEEREGQPQHF

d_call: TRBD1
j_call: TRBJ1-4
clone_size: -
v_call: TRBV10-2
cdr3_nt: TGCGCCAGCATTGACGACAGGGGCCGGGAAAAACTGTTTTTT
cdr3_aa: CASIDDRGREKLFF

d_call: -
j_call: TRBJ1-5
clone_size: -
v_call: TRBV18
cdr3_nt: TGTGCCAGCTCTAAAAGGGACAATCGGGATCAGCCCCAGCATTTT
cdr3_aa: CASSKRDNRDQPQHF

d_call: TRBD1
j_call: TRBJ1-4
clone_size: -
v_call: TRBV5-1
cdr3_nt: TGCGCCAGCAGCCGGGACAGGGTGACAACTAATGAAAAACTGTTTTTT
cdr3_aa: CASSRDRVTTNEKLFF

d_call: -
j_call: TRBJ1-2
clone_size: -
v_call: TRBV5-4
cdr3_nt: TGTGCCAGCAGCAACACGGTGTGGGATTATGGCTACACCTTC
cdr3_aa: CASSNTVWDYGYTF

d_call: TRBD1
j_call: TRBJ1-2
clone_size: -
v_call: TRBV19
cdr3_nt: TGTGCCAGTATAGGACAGGGGCGAAATGGCTACACCTTC
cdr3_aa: CASIGQGRNGYTF

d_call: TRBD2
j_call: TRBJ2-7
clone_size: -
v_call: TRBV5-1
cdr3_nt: TGCGCCAGCAGCTTGACTAGCGGGGGGTCCTACGAGCAGTACTTC
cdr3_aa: CASSLTSGGSYEQYF

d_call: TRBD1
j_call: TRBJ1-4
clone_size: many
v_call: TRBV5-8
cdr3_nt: TGTGCCAGCAGCTCCGGACAGGGAGGAGAAAAACTGTTTTTT
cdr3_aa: CASSSGQGGEKLFF

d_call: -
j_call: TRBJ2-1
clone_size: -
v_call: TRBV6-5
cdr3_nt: TGTGCCAGCAAGAGAACAGGCCTAGCCTACAATGAGCAGTTCTTC
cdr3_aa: CASKRTGLAYNEQFF